This is a list of T cell receptor beta chains from one sample in a study of identical twins. MiXCR was run by TCRdb on the 5' RACE reads, yielding one entry per CDR3 protein. The table has under 800,000 distinct CDR3 sequences, around 21% seen once. This same sample was also taken into another study, of T cells expressing NK-cell markers.

The sequencing input was PBMCs. The receptors shown here come from a woman under 30 in good health. Both conserved end residues are trimmed from each CDR3.

v_gene: TRBV20-1
CDR3aa: SARGTSGRYEQF

v_gene: TRBV29-1
CDR3aa: SVVGTGQGNLAGANVLT

v_gene: TRBV20-1
CDR3aa: SAKPGTSEQF

v_gene: TRBV27
CDR3aa: ASRPFSYNEQF

v_gene: TRBV20-1
CDR3aa: SARETVTPPDTQY

v_gene: TRBV29-1
CDR3aa: SARGQEETQY

v_gene: TRBV20-1
CDR3aa: SARDFREASTDTQY

v_gene: TRBV20-1
CDR3aa: SARGELADTQY

v_gene: TRBV19
CDR3aa: ASSATAAYEQY

v_gene: TRBV3-1
CDR3aa: ASSQGGGVGYT

v_gene: TRBV20-1
CDR3aa: SARSGTGRQETQY

v_gene: TRBV7-6
CDR3aa: ASSPTSGGANEQF

v_gene: TRBV2
CDR3aa: TSSESGGRDEQF

v_gene: TRBV12-3/TRBV12-4
CDR3aa: ASSLVPGGYEKLF

v_gene: TRBV24-1
CDR3aa: ATSDPTGAGETQY

v_gene: TRBV7-6
CDR3aa: ASRTTSGEGAQY

v_gene: TRBV14
CDR3aa: ASSQDLIIDYGYT

v_gene: TRBV12-3/TRBV12-4
CDR3aa: ASSSSRSGSFTGELF

v_gene: TRBV7-9
CDR3aa: ASSVTSPNEQF

v_gene: TRBV14
CDR3aa: ASSNLGEETQY

v_gene: TRBV6-5
CDR3aa: ASSYRTSAGELF

v_gene: TRBV27
CDR3aa: ASSRGLAGVEQF

v_gene: TRBV7-2
CDR3aa: ASSLGGGGAYEQY

v_gene: TRBV20-1
CDR3aa: SATTGTRETQY

v_gene: TRBV3-1
CDR3aa: ASSQDPRVTYEQY

v_gene: TRBV7-9
CDR3aa: ASTIMNTEAF

v_gene: TRBV20-1
CDR3aa: SAPGPESGRSEQY

v_gene: TRBV30
CDR3aa: AWNEGNEQF

v_gene: TRBV12-3/TRBV12-4
CDR3aa: ASSSGTGEFEQY

v_gene: TRBV12-3/TRBV12-4
CDR3aa: ASSTQPGHTNYGYT

v_gene: TRBV7-6
CDR3aa: ASSLIGGEQY